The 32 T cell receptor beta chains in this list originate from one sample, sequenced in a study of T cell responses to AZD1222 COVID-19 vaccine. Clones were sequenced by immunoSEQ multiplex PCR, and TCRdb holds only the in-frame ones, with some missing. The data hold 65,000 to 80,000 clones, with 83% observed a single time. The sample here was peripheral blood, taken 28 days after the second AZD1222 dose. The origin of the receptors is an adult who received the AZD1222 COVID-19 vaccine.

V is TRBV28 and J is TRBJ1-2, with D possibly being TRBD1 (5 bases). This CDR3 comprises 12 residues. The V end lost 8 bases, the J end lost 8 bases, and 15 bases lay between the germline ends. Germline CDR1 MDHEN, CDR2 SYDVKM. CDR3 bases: TGTGCCAGCCACGTCCAGGGCGGAGGCTACACCTTC. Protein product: CASHVQGGGYTF.

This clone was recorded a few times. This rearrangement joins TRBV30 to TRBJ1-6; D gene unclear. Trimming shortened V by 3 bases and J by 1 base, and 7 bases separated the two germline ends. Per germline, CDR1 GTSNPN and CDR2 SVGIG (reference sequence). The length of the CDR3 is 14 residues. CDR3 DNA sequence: TGTGCCTGGAGATGGGGTTCCTATAATTCACCCCTCCACTTT. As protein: CAWRWGSYNSPLHF.

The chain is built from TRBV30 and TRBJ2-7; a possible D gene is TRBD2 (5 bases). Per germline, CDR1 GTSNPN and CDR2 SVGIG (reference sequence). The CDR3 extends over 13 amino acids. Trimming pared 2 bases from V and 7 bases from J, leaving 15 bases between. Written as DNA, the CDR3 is TGTGCCTGGAGTCAAGCTGCTGGGAGTGAGCAGTACTTC. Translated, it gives CAWSQAAGSEQYF.

The CDR3 coding sequence is TGCGCCAGCAGCCAAGACCCTAGCGGGAGGAGCTCCTACGAGCAGTACTTC. As protein: CASSQDPSGRSSYEQYF. The chain employs TRBV4-3 and TRBJ2-7, with TRBD2 identical over 11 bases. The germline V gene has CDR1 LGHNA and CDR2 YSLEER. The CDR3 length is 17 residues. V was pared by 0 bases and J by 0 bases, with 4 bases of the junction left unmatched.

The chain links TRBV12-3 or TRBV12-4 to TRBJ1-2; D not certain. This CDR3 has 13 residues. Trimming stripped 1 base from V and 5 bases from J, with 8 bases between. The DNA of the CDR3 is TGTGCCAGCAGTTTAGATCACGGTTATGGCTACACCTTC. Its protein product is CASSLDHGYGYTF.

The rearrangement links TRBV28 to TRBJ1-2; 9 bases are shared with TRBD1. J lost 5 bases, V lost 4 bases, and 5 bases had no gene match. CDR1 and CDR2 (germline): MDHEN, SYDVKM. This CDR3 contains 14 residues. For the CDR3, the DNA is TGTGCCAGCAGTTACGACAGGGGGGGGTATGGCTACACCTTC. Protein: CASSYDRGGYGYTF.

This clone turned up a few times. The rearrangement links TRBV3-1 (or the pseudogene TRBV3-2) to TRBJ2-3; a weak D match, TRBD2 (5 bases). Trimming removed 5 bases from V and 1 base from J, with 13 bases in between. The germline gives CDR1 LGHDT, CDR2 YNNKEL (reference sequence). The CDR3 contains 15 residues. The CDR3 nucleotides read TGTGCCAGCAGCAAGAACGACGGGGGCACAGATACGCAGTATTTT. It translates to CASSKNDGGTDTQYF.

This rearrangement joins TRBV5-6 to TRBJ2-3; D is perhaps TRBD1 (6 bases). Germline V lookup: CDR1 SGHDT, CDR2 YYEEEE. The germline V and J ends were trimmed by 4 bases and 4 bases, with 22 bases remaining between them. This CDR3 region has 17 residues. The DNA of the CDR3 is TGTGCCAGCAGCCCTATAAGGGGCAGGGGAGTCGCAGATACGCAGTATTTT. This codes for CASSPIRGRGVADTQYF.

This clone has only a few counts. The CDR3 nucleotides read TGTGCCTGGGAGCGACAGGGCCGCACTAACACAGATACGCAGTATTTT. Translated: CAWERQGRTNTDTQYF. This chain uses TRBV30 with TRBJ2-3; the match to TRBD1 covers 7 bases. Germline V gives CDR1 GTSNPN, CDR2 SVGIG (reference sequence). CDR3 length equals 16 residues. The J segment lost 2 bases and the V segment lost 5 bases, leaving 13 bases of the junction unmatched.

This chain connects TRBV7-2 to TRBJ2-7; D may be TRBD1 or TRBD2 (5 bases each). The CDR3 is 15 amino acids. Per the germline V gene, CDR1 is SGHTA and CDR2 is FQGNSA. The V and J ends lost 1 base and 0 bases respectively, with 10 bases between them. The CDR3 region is CASSLGGTVSYEQYF. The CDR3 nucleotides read TGTGCCAGCAGCTTAGGAGGGACGGTCTCCTACGAGCAGTACTTC.

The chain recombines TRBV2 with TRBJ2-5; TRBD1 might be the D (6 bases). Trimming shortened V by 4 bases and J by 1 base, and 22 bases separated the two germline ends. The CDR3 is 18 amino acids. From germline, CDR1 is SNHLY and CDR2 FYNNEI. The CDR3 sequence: CASSGQVQVSKPQETQYF. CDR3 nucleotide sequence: TGTGCCAGCAGTGGACAGGTTCAGGTATCAAAGCCCCAAGAGACCCAGTACTTC.

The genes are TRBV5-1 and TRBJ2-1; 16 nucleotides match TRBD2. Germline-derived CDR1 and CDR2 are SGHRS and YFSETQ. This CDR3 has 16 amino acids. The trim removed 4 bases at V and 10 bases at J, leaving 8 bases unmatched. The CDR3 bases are TGCGCCAGCAGCGTGGGACTAGCGGGAGGGCAGGGGGAGCAGTTCTTC. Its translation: CASSVGLAGGQGEQFF.

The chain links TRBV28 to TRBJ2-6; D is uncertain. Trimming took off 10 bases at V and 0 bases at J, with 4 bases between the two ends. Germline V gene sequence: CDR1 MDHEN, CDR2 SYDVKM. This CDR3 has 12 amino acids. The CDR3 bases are TGTGCCACCGGCTCTGGGGCCAACGTCCTGACTTTC. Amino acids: CATGSGANVLTF.

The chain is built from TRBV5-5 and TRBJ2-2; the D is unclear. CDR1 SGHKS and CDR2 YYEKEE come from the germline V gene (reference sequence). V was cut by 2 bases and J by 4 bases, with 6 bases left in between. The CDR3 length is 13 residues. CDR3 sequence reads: CASSFRGTGELFF. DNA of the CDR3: TGTGCCAGCAGCTTTCGAGGCACCGGGGAGCTGTTTTTT.

CDR3 in DNA: TGTGCCTGGAGTGCTGAGAGCACTGAAGCTTTCTTT. Translation gives CAWSAESTEAFF. The chain combines TRBV30 with TRBJ1-1; no clear D. The CDR3 loop spans 12 amino acids. Germline lookup yields CDR1 GTSNPN and CDR2 SVGIG (reference sequence). Trimming left V 1 base short and J 4 bases short, with 7 bases between.

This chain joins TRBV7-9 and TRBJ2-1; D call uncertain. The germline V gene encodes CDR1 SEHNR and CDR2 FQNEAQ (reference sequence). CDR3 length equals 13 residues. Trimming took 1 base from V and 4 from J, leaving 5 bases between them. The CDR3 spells CASSLEQYNEQFF. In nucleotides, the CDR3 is TGTGCCAGCAGCTTAGAGCAGTACAATGAGCAGTTCTTC.

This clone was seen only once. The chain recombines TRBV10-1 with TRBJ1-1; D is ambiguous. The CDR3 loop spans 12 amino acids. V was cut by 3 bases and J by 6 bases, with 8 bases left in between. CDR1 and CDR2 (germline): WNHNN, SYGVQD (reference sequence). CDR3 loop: CASSDAGAEAFF. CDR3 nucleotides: TGCGCCAGCAGTGATGCCGGGGCTGAAGCTTTCTTT.

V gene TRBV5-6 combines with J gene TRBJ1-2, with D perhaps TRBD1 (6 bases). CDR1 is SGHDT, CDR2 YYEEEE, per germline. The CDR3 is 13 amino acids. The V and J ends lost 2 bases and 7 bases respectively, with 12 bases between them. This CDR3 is CASSFGGAGGYTF. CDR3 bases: TGTGCCAGCAGCTTCGGGGGGGCAGGTGGCTACACCTTC.

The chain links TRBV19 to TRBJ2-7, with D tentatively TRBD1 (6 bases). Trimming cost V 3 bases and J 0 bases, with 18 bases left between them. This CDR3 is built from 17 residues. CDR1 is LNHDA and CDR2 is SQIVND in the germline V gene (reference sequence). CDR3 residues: CASSIGRGHRSSYEQYF. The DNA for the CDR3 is TGTGCCAGTAGTATTGGTCGGGGACACAGGAGCTCCTACGAGCAGTACTTC.

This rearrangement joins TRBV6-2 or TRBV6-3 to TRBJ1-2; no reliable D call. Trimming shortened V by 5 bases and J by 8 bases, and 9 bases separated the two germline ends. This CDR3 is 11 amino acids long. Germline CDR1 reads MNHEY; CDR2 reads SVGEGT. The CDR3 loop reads CASSPSSGYTF. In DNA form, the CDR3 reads TGTGCCAGCAGTCCATCTTCAGGCTACACCTTC.

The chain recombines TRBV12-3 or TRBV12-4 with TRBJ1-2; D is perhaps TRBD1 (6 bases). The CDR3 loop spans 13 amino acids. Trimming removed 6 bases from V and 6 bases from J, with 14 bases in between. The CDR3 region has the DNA TGTGCCAGCAGGAGTACAGGGAAGGATGGCTACACCTTC. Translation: CASRSTGKDGYTF.

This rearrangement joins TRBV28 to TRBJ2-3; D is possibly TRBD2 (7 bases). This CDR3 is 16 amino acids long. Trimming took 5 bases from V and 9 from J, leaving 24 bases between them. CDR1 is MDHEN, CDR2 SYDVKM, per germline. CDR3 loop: CASSPLGARGRGTQYF. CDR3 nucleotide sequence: TGTGCCAGCAGTCCTCTGGGGGCCCGTGGGAGGGGGACGCAGTATTTT.

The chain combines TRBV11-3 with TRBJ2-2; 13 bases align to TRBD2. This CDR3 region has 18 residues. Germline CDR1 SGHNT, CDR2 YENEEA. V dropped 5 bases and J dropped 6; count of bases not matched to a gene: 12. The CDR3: CASSPSPWTSGRPGELFF. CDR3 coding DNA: TGTGCCAGCAGCCCAAGTCCCTGGACTAGCGGGAGACCCGGGGAGCTGTTTTTT. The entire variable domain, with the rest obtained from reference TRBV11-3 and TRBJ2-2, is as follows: EAGVVQSPRYKIIEKKQPVAFWCNPISGHNTLYWYLQNLGQGPELLIRYENEEAVDDSQLPKDRFSAERLKGVDSTLKIQPAELGDSAVYLCASSPSPWTSGRPGELFFGEGSRLTVL.

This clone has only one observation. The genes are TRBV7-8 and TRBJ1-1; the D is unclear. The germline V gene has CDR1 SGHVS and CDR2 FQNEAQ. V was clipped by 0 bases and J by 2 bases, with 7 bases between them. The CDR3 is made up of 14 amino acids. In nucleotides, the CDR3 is TGTGCCAGCAGCTTAGCCGGCGGAAACACTGAAGCTTTCTTT. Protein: CASSLAGGNTEAFF. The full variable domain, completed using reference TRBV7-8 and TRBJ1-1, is GAGVSQSPRYKVAKRGQDVALRCDPISGHVSLFWYQQALGQGPEFLTYFQNEAQLDKSGLPSDRFFAERPEGSVSTLKIQRTQQEDSAVYLCASSLAGGNTEAFFGQGTRLTVV.

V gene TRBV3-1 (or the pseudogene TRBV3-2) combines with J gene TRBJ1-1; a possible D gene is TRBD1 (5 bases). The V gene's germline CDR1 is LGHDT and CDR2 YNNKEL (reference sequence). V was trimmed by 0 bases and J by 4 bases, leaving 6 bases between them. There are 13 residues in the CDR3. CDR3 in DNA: TGTGCCAGCAGCCAAGAAACAGGCACTGAAGCTTTCTTT. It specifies CASSQETGTEAFF.

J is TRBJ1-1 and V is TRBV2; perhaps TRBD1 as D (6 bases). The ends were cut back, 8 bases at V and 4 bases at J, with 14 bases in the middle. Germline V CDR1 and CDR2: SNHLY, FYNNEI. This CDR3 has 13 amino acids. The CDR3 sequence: CASLREGGTEAFF. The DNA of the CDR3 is TGTGCCAGCCTCCGGGAAGGGGGCACTGAAGCTTTCTTT.

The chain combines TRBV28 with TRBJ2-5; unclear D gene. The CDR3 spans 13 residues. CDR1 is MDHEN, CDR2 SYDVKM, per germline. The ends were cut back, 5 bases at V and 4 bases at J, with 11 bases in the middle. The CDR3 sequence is CASSPTIAETQYF. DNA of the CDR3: TGTGCCAGCAGTCCCACCATTGCAGAGACCCAGTACTTC.

The CDR3 DNA follows: TGTGCCAGCAACCTAGGTGACAGGGTAGGCTACACCTTC. Protein sequence: CASNLGDRVGYTF. The genes are TRBV6-1 and TRBJ1-2, with 7 bases aligning to TRBD1. V dropped 7 bases and J dropped 8; count of bases not matched to a gene: 10. The CDR3 is made up of 13 amino acids. Germline V gene sequence: CDR1 MNHNS, CDR2 SASEGT.

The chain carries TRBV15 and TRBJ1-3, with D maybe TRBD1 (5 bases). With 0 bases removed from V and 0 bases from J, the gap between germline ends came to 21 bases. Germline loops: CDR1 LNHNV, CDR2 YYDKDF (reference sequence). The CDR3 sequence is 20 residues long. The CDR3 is CATSREPALNRRRSGNTIYF. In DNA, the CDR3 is TGTGCCACCAGCAGAGAACCAGCACTAAACAGGCGACGCTCTGGAAACACCATATATTTT. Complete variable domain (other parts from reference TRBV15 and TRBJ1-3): DAMVIQNPRYQVTQFGKPVTLSCSQTLNHNVMYWYQQKSSQAPKLLFHYYDKDFNNEADTPDNFQSRRPNTSFCFLDIRSPGLGDTAMYLCATSREPALNRRRSGNTIYFGEGSWLTVV.

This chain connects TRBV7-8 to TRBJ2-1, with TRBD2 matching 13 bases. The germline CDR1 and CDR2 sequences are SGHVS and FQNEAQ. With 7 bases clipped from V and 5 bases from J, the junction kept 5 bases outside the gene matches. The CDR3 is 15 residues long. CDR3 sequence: CASTLLAGGNNEQFF. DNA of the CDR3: TGTGCCAGCACCCTACTAGCGGGAGGGAACAATGAGCAGTTCTTC.

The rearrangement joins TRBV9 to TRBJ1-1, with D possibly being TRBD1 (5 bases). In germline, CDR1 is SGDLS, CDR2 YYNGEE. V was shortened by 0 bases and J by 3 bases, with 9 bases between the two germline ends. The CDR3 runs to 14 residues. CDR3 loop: CASSVDRGDTEAFF. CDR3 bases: TGTGCCAGCAGCGTAGATCGGGGGGACACTGAAGCTTTCTTT.

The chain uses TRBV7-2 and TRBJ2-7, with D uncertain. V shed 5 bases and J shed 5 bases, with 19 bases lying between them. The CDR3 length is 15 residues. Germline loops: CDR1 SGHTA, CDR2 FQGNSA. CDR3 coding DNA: TGTGCCAGCAGCCCACTGTTCGGACGTCTTCACGAGCAGTACTTC. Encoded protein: CASSPLFGRLHEQYF.